This T cell receptor (beta chain) originates from a study of T cells in Graves' hyperthyroidism and ophthalmopathy. Whole-study results and caveats: Through a model of 13 V-J features, ophthalmopathy was separated from stable hyperthyroidism. Most thyroid clonotypes expanded above 0.001 were also detected in blood.

Amplified TCR beta CDR3 regions came from RNA transcripts. First-round RT-PCR with HTBI primers amplified the TCR CDR3 region. TCRdb redid the calling of the multiplex PCR reads with MiXCR, one entry per CDR3 protein. The table has roughly 420,000 distinct CDR3 sequences, less than 20% seen once; the top ten hold roughly an eighth. The J segment lost 2 bases and the V segment lost 0 bases, leaving 8 bases of the junction unmatched. Germline assignment: CDR1 SGHDT and CDR2 YYEEEE. There are 17 residues in the CDR3. Diagnostic assessment was based on clinical symptoms, serum thyroxine and TRAb, thyroid ultrasound and orbital computed tomography. This clonotype was counted many times. Its antigen remains unknown.

This sequence joins TRBV5-6 and TRBJ2-3; 8 positions agree with TRBD1. The TCR originated in a woman aged 18-29 years with Graves' hyperthyroidism. The sample taken for sequencing was blood. In DNA form, the CDR3 reads TGTGCCAGCAGCTTGGGCAGGGGGCCTTTAGTCACAGATACGCAGTATTTT. Protein sequence: CASSLGRGPLVTDTQYF.